Below, 17 T cell receptor beta chains from the same sample are listed, as sequenced in a study of T cell repertoires in cytomegalovirus infection. TCRdb called the reads again in MiXCR, with one record for every CDR3 protein. Here the sample spans around 550,000 distinct CDR3 sequences, around 27% being singletons. Sequencing was done on a sample of PBMCs. These TCRs come from a human donor in good health (CMV status not recorded). Some clones in this sample may be carry-over from other donors' samples.

This clonotype was counted many times. The V call is TRBV11-2, the J call TRBJ2-1; D uncertain. The CDR3 is 11 residues long. Deletions cut 1 base from V and 10 bases from J, with 5 bases between. The germline V gene has CDR1 SGHAT and CDR2 FQNNGV. In DNA, the CDR3 is TGTGCCAGCAGCTTAGGATCCGAGCAGTTCTTC. This encodes CASSLGSEQFF.

V usage is TRBV5-6 and J usage is TRBJ2-3, with a weak D call TRBD1 (6 bases). CDR3 length: 16 amino acids. Trimming took off 2 bases at V and 3 bases at J, with 16 bases between the two ends. Germline V gives CDR1 SGHDT, CDR2 YYEEEE. This CDR3 is CASSFYGKDRTDTQYF. The CDR3 DNA reads as TGTGCCAGCAGCTTTTACGGGAAGGACAGAACAGATACGCAGTATTTT.

This clonotype was observed at least ten times. The V gene is TRBV7-8, the J gene TRBJ2-7; weak D call: TRBD1 (5 bases). CDR3 length: 19 amino acids. Germline V gene sequence: CDR1 SGHVS, CDR2 FQNEAQ. Trimming cost V 1 base and J 1 base, with 23 bases left between them. CDR3 loop: CASSLGVREGRGPSYEQYV. As DNA, the CDR3 is TGTGCCAGCAGCTTAGGGGTCAGGGAAGGAAGAGGTCCTTCCTACGAGCAGTACGTC.

The V and J genes are TRBV7-8 and TRBJ2-3; tentatively, D is TRBD1 or TRBD2 (5 bases each). The ends were cut back, 5 bases at V and 5 bases at J, with 26 bases in the middle. This CDR3 is built from 18 residues. From germline, CDR1 is SGHVS and CDR2 FQNEAQ. The CDR3 protein is CASSPVPSGNTRGDTQYF. Written as DNA, the CDR3 is TGTGCCAGCAGCCCGGTCCCGAGTGGGAATACGAGGGGAGATACGCAGTATTTT.

The chain links TRBV20-1 to TRBJ1-2; 10 bases agree with TRBD1. Germline values: CDR1 DFQATT, CDR2 SNEGSKA (reference sequence). After removal of 4 bases from V and 7 bases from J, the junction contained 6 bases not matched to a gene. The CDR3 sequence is 13 residues long. The CDR3 nucleotides read TGCAGTGCTATACCAGGGACAGGGGTTGGCTACACCTTC. Its protein product is CSAIPGTGVGYTF.

The chain is built from TRBV6-2 or TRBV6-3 and TRBJ2-1; a weak D match, TRBD2 (5 bases). Germline CDR1 MNHEY, CDR2 SVGEGT. The CDR3 runs to 12 residues. V was trimmed by 5 bases and J by 8 bases, leaving 10 bases between them. CDR3 sequence reads: CASSATRDEQFF. CDR3 DNA: TGTGCCAGCAGTGCCACTAGAGATGAGCAGTTCTTC.

The table lists this clonotype with a count of one. This rearrangement joins TRBV20-1 to TRBJ1-2; 10 bases line up with TRBD1. Germline V gene lookup returns CDR1 DFQATT and CDR2 SNEGSKA (reference sequence). The trim removed 2 bases at V and 4 bases at J, leaving 10 bases unmatched. CDR3 length: 16 residues. CDR3 DNA: TGCAGTGCTAGACCTCCGTCGGGACAGGGGTTCTATGGCTACACCTTC. Encoded protein: CSARPPSGQGFYGYTF.

This clonotype showed up just a few times. V is TRBV28 and J is TRBJ1-5; D possibly corresponds to TRBD1 (5 bases). Germline-derived CDR1 and CDR2 are MDHEN and SYDVKM. The CDR3 contains 14 residues. V was shortened by 5 bases and J by 8 bases, with 16 bases between the two germline ends. Written as DNA, the CDR3 is TGTGCCAGCAGTCAAGGGACCTGGGAGAAGCCCCAGCATTTT. Translated: CASSQGTWEKPQHF.

The table lists this clonotype with many counts. The chain couples TRBV7-8 to TRBJ1-5, with D tentatively TRBD1 (5 bases). Germline V gives CDR1 SGHVS, CDR2 FQNEAQ. The CDR3 has 13 amino acids. Deletions cut 3 bases from V and 9 bases from J, with 12 bases between. The CDR3 coding sequence is TGTGCCAGCAGCTTCGACCAGGGTCCGCCCCAGCATTTT. Encoded protein: CASSFDQGPPQHF. Complete variable domain (other parts from reference TRBV7-8 and TRBJ1-5): GAGVSQSPRYKVAKRGQDVALRCDPISGHVSLFWYQQALGQGPEFLTYFQNEAQLDKSGLPSDRFFAERPEGSVSTLKIQRTQQEDSAVYLCASSFDQGPPQHFGDGTRLSIL.

This clonotype was observed a few times. V usage is TRBV7-6 and J usage is TRBJ2-3; no firm D call. The CDR3 runs to 14 residues. The V end lost 2 bases, the J end lost 6 bases, and 12 bases lay between the germline ends. The V gene's germline CDR1 is SGHVS and CDR2 FNYEAQ. This CDR3 is CASSLNPIVDTQYF. Here the CDR3 DNA reads TGTGCCAGCAGCTTAAACCCGATTGTGGATACGCAGTATTTT.

This chain connects TRBV12-3 or TRBV12-4 to TRBJ2-7; D is possibly TRBD2 (6 bases). V was shortened by 5 bases and J by 4 bases, with 9 bases between the two germline ends. CDR3 size: 12 residues. The CDR3 DNA follows: TGTGCCAGCAGTCCGGGGGTATACGAGCAGTACGTC. Residues: CASSPGVYEQYV.

In this sample, this clonotype turned up a few times. V is TRBV7-8 and J is TRBJ2-5; 10 nucleotides align to TRBD1. CDR1 is SGHVS, CDR2 FQNEAQ, per germline. J was trimmed by 7 bases and V by 5 bases; bases with no gene match: 22. This CDR3 comprises 19 residues. CDR3 region: CASSERATGTGVGSGTQYF. The CDR3 coding sequence is TGTGCCAGCAGCGAGCGGGCGACCGGGACAGGGGTGGGGTCGGGGACCCAGTACTTC.

This clonotype was found a few times. The CDR3 sequence is CASSRRGTSMWQYV. The CDR3 DNA is TGTGCCAGCAGTCGTAGAGGGACTAGTATGTGGCAGTACGTC. The genes are TRBV6-2 or TRBV6-3 and TRBJ2-7; 8 bases fit TRBD2. Trimming cost V 5 bases and J 9 bases; bases outside gene matches: 12. CDR3 length equals 14 residues. Germline V gives CDR1 MNHEY, CDR2 SVGEGT.

The chain links TRBV19 to TRBJ2-7; D possibly corresponds to TRBD1 (6 bases). The CDR3 is made up of 14 amino acids. V was clipped by 5 bases and J by 4 bases, with 15 bases between them. Germline V gene data show CDR1 as LNHDA and CDR2 as SQIVND (reference sequence). The CDR3 nucleotides are TGTGCCAGTAGTCTAGCAGGGGCGGTTTACGAGCAGTACTTC. Amino acids: CASSLAGAVYEQYF.

This chain links TRBV20-1 with TRBJ2-1, with 8 bases that match TRBD2. CDR3 size: 14 residues. V lost 2 bases, J lost 5 bases, and 5 bases stayed unmatched. CDR1 is DFQATT and CDR2 is SNEGSKA in the germline V gene (reference sequence). CDR3 amino acids: CSARSGRGHNEQFF. Here the CDR3 DNA reads TGCAGTGCTAGAAGCGGGAGAGGCCACAATGAGCAGTTCTTC.

The rearrangement joins TRBV28 to TRBJ2-1; 9 nucleotides align to TRBD2. The CDR3 extends over 18 amino acids. With V trimmed by 6 bases and J by 8 bases, 20 bases remained unmatched. Germline V gene lookup returns CDR1 MDHEN and CDR2 SYDVKM. CDR3 DNA sequence: TGTGCCAGCAGCGTGCCGGGCGTAGCGGGAGTCTTTGGCGATGAGCAGTTCTTC. Its translation: CASSVPGVAGVFGDEQFF.

The chain is built from TRBV15 and TRBJ2-1; no definite D call. Deletions cut 0 bases from V and 7 bases from J, with 10 bases between. The CDR3 loop spans 14 amino acids. Germline V lookup: CDR1 LNHNV, CDR2 YYDKDF (reference sequence). The CDR3 sequence: CATSRDIGANEQFF. The CDR3 nucleotides read TGTGCCACCAGCAGAGATATCGGCGCGAATGAGCAGTTCTTC.